The 20 T cell receptor beta chains listed next were all sequenced from one sample in a study of post-analysis software for immune sequencing data. Study results and caveats: In patients, TRBV5-6, TRBV5-1 and TRBV20-1 belonged to four or five TRBV segments found more frequently than in controls.

Unique molecular identifiers had been added to the TCR beta cDNA libraries. TCRdb reprocessed the PCR reads with MiXCR, giving one entry per CDR3 protein. The table shows 600,000 to 750,000 distinct CDR3 sequences, with more than 50% occurring only once. Their target antigens are unknown. Sequenced sample: blood. The receptor set was obtained from a girl aged 2-10 years with multiple sclerosis.

This clonotype appeared a few times. J is TRBJ2-2 and V is TRBV10-3, with 13 bases that match TRBD2. J lost 3 bases, V lost 6 bases, and 4 bases had no gene match. From germline, CDR1 is ENHRY and CDR2 SYGVKD. CDR3 length equals 16 residues. For the CDR3, the DNA is TGTGCCATCAGAGGTGGGACTAGCGGGGACACCGGGGAGCTGTTTTTT. Translation: CAIRGGTSGDTGELFF.

This sequence joins TRBV12-3 or TRBV12-4 and TRBJ2-3; TRBD1 matches 11 bases. CDR3 length: 15 amino acids. V dropped 4 bases and J dropped 1; count of bases not matched to a gene: 1. CDR3 region: CASSWTGGRTDTQYF. The DNA of the CDR3 is TGTGCCAGCAGTTGGACAGGGGGCCGCACAGATACGCAGTATTTT.

CDR3 loop: CASSPNSGGTQETQYF. CDR3 nucleotide sequence: TGCGCCAGCAGCCCTAATAGCGGGGGGACCCAAGAGACCCAGTACTTC. The chain couples TRBV5-1 to TRBJ2-5, with TRBD2 matching 10 bases. CDR3 length: 16 amino acids. The V segment lost 4 bases and the J segment 1 base; nucleotides outside the gene matches: 7. Germline CDR1 SGHRS, CDR2 YFSETQ.

The V and J genes are TRBV5-1 and TRBJ2-1; the match to TRBD2 covers 10 bases. After removal of 4 bases from V and 9 bases from J, the junction contained 10 bases not matched to a gene. CDR1 and CDR2 from the germline V gene are SGHRS and YFSETQ. The CDR3 is made up of 15 amino acids. The CDR3 region has the DNA TGCGCCAGCAGCCCCCGGGGAGCGGGAGGGCTTGAGCAGTTCTTC. It encodes CASSPRGAGGLEQFF.

This clonotype is a singleton in its sample. The chain joins TRBV29-1 to TRBJ2-7, with unresolved D. V was clipped by 1 base and J by 0 bases, with 10 bases between them. Germline V gene data show CDR1 as SQVTM and CDR2 as ANQGSEA. The CDR3 spans 14 residues. CDR3 residues: CSVEVARISYEQYF. CDR3 DNA: TGCAGCGTTGAAGTCGCCAGGATCTCCTACGAGCAGTACTTC.

The chain combines TRBV12-3 or TRBV12-4 with TRBJ2-3, with D unclear. This CDR3 is built from 14 residues. The V and J ends lost 3 bases and 2 bases respectively, with 9 bases between them. Written as DNA, the CDR3 is TGTGCCAGCAGTTTCTCCATTTCCACAGATACGCAGTATTTT. It encodes CASSFSISTDTQYF.

This clonotype was seen more than once but under ten times. The V gene is TRBV20-1, the J gene TRBJ2-3, with a possible D match to TRBD2 (5 bases). The CDR3 extends over 14 amino acids. Trimming cost V 2 bases and J 0 bases, with 9 bases left between them. The germline CDR1 and CDR2 sequences are DFQATT and SNEGSKA (reference sequence). For the CDR3, the DNA is TGCAGTGCTAGACTAGCCTCTAGCACAGATACGCAGTATTTT. Protein product: CSARLASSTDTQYF.

The chain carries TRBV2 and TRBJ2-5; D gene ambiguous. The J call is uncertain, as TRBJ2-7 better fits the DNA end. This CDR3 is built from 14 residues. CDR1 is SNHLY and CDR2 is FYNNEI in the germline V gene. The CDR3 DNA reads TGTGCCAGCAGTGGTGGAGAATACCCCTACGAGCAGTACTTC. Amino acids: CASSGGEYPYEQYF.

This clonotype showed up just a few times. This sequence joins TRBV12-3 or TRBV12-4 and TRBJ2-1; D unresolved. The CDR3 totals 13 residues. The V end was cut by 6 bases, the J end by 0 bases, with 6 bases between. The CDR3: CASSQTSYNEQFF. CDR3 nucleotide sequence: TGTGCCAGCAGCCAGACCTCCTACAATGAGCAGTTCTTC.

The chain recombines TRBV11-2 with TRBJ2-1; D may be TRBD2 (5 bases). The CDR3 length is 16 residues. Trimming removed 4 bases from V and 3 bases from J, with 16 bases in between. CDR1 and CDR2 from the germline V gene are SGHAT and FQNNGV. This CDR3 is CASSSPLLGDYNEQFF. In DNA form, the CDR3 reads TGTGCCAGCAGCTCCCCCCTGCTCGGGGACTACAATGAGCAGTTCTTC.

This chain uses TRBV7-9 with TRBJ2-7, with a tentative D call TRBD2 (6 bases). The V and J ends lost 4 bases and 0 bases respectively, with 22 bases between them. Germline values: CDR1 SEHNR, CDR2 FQNEAQ (reference sequence). The CDR3 spans 18 residues. CDR3 loop: CASSSQEGSGATSYEQYF. In DNA form, the CDR3 reads TGTGCCAGCAGCTCCCAGGAGGGTAGCGGAGCAACCTCCTACGAGCAGTACTTC.

The chain employs TRBV29-1 and TRBJ1-6; D gene unclear. V lost 6 bases, J lost 8 bases, and 14 bases lay in between. The CDR3 length is 13 residues. Germline V CDR1 and CDR2: SQVTM, ANQGSEA. CDR3 sequence reads: CSVGLNGDSPLHF. The CDR3 nucleotides read TGCAGCGTAGGGCTGAACGGGGATTCACCCCTCCACTTT.

This sequence joins TRBV20-1 and TRBJ2-5; no clear D gene. CDR1 and CDR2 from the germline V gene are DFQATT and SNEGSKA (reference sequence). V was shortened by 0 bases and J by 5 bases, with 10 bases between the two germline ends. The CDR3 totals 13 residues. The CDR3 region has the DNA TGCAGTGCTAGAGATGGCCTATACGAGACCCAGTACTTC. Its protein is CSARDGLYETQYF.

The genes are TRBV3-1 and TRBJ2-6; maybe TRBD1 (5 bases). CDR1 is LGHDT and CDR2 is YNNKEL in the germline V gene (reference sequence). V was pared by 1 base and J by 4 bases, with 11 bases between. The CDR3 has 16 amino acids. The DNA for the CDR3 is TGTGCCAGCAGCCAAGTGCCCTGGGGCGGGGCCAACGTCCTGACTTTC. Amino acid sequence: CASSQVPWGGANVLTF.

J is TRBJ2-5 and V is TRBV29-1, with D perhaps TRBD1 or TRBD2 (5 bases each). With 7 bases removed from V and 11 bases from J, the gap between germline ends came to 20 bases. CDR3 length: 12 amino acids. The V gene's germline CDR1 is SQVTM and CDR2 ANQGSEA. This CDR3 reads CSAGEGYNEQYF. In nucleotides, the CDR3 is TGCAGCGCTGGCGAGGGGTACAATGAGCAGTACTTC.

The chain uses TRBV11-2 and TRBJ2-4, with D hard to call. CDR1 and CDR2 from the germline V gene are SGHAT and FQNNGV. The CDR3 sequence is 13 residues long. Trimming shortened V by 4 bases and J by 5 bases, and 9 bases separated the two germline ends. CDR3 DNA sequence: TGTGCCAGCAGCTCCGGGCCAGAAAACATTCAGTACTTC. Residues: CASSSGPENIQYF.

V usage is TRBV10-3 and J usage is TRBJ2-1; 7 positions match TRBD2. Trimming cost V 0 bases and J 5 bases; bases outside gene matches: 4. The CDR3 is 15 residues long. CDR1 is ENHRY and CDR2 is SYGVKD in the germline V gene. Written as DNA, the CDR3 is TGTGCCATCAGTGAGTCGTGGCTAGCGGACAATGAGCAGTTCTTC. It encodes CAISESWLADNEQFF.

This clonotype has just a few counts. The chain recombines TRBV20-1 with TRBJ2-5; possibly TRBD1 for D (8 bases). This CDR3 spans 14 amino acids. V was shortened by 4 bases and J by 1 base, with 13 bases between the two germline ends. CDR1 and CDR2 from the germline V gene are DFQATT and SNEGSKA (reference sequence). The CDR3 region is CSAKSGTGQETQYF. DNA for the CDR3: TGCAGTGCTAAAAGCGGGACAGGCCAAGAGACCCAGTACTTC.

The genes are TRBV5-1 and TRBJ1-5; possibly TRBD1 for D (5 bases). V was shortened by 4 bases and J by 11 bases, with 25 bases between the two germline ends. CDR3 length: 16 residues. The V gene's germline CDR1 is SGHRS and CDR2 YFSETQ. DNA for the CDR3: TGCGCCAGCAGCCTGGGACCGGGACGGAGCGCCGGGGCCCAGCATTTT. Translated: CASSLGPGRSAGAQHF.

The chain uses TRBV7-6 and TRBJ1-4; tentative D call: TRBD1 (6 bases). Trimming removed 5 bases at V and 5 bases at J, with 21 bases between. This CDR3 spans 17 amino acids. CDR1 SGHVS and CDR2 FNYEAQ come from the germline V gene. The CDR3 nucleotides are TGTGCCAGCAGCAGGGACACCGGGGGCGGCGGAAATGAAAAACTGTTTTTT. Translated, it gives CASSRDTGGGGNEKLFF. The full variable domain, in which reference TRBV7-6 and TRBJ1-4 provide the parts outside the CDR3, is GAGVSQSPRYKVTKRGQDVALRCDPISGHVSLYWYRQALGQGPEFLTYFNYEAQQDKSGLPNDRFSAERPEGSISTLTIQRTEQRDSAMYRCASSRDTGGGGNEKLFFGSGTQLSVL.